Below are 21 T cell receptor beta chains sequenced from a single sample in a study of shared clonotypes between healthy human individuals. TCRdb's copy holds only in-frame clones and misses some; the assay was immunoSEQ multiplex PCR. The table has around 550,000 clones, less than 96% seen once. Sequencing input: naive CD4+ T cells sorted from blood. Subset denoted: CD45RA+ positively selected. These receptors were collected from a woman younger than 45 in good health.

The chain links TRBV15 to TRBJ2-1; TRBD2 matches 7 bases. Germline CDR1 is LNHNV and CDR2 is YYDKDF (reference sequence). There are 16 residues in the CDR3. The trim removed 1 base at V and 6 bases at J, leaving 9 bases unmatched. As DNA, the CDR3 is TGTGCCACCAGCAGAGGTAGCGGGTCGGACCTCAATGAGCAGTTCTTC. Translated, it gives CATSRGSGSDLNEQFF.

The J gene is TRBJ2-7, the V gene TRBV12-1; the DNA was not compared with TRBD2, the D call given in the table. TRBV12-1 is shown as a pseudogene. The CDR3 contains 14 residues. Here the CDR3 reads CASSFRGSCHEQYF. CDR3 nucleotides: TGTGCCAGCAGCTTTCGCGGGAGTTGCCACGAGCAGTACTTC.

The rearrangement uses TRBV27 and TRBJ2-5, with 7 positions matching TRBD2. The V and J ends lost 1 base and 3 bases, in that order; junction bases with no gene match: 5. CDR3 length: 15 amino acids. The germline V gene encodes CDR1 MNHEY and CDR2 SMNVEV (reference sequence). CDR3 protein: CASSLYSGREETQYF. The CDR3 bases are TGTGCCAGCAGTTTATATTCGGGGAGGGAAGAGACCCAGTACTTC.

This rearrangement joins TRBV11-2 to TRBJ2-1, with TRBD2 identical over 12 bases. V gave up 1 base and J gave up 8 bases; unmatched junction bases: 3. Germline CDR1 is SGHAT and CDR2 is FQNNGV. The CDR3 runs to 15 residues. CDR3 sequence reads: CASSLGTSGNYEQFF. The DNA of the CDR3 is TGTGCCAGCAGCTTAGGGACTAGCGGGAATTATGAGCAGTTCTTC.

The genes are TRBV15 and TRBJ2-7, with 10 bases that match TRBD1. This CDR3 is 15 amino acids long. V dropped 1 base and J dropped 5; count of bases not matched to a gene: 5. Germline values: CDR1 LNHNV, CDR2 YYDKDF (reference sequence). The DNA of the CDR3 is TGTGCCACCAGCAGAGCCGGACAGGGGGAAAACGAGCAGTACTTC. Its protein is CATSRAGQGENEQYF. Looking up the rest from reference TRBV15 and TRBJ2-7 gives the full variable domain: DAMVIQNPRYQVTQFGKPVTLSCSQTLNHNVMYWYQQKSSQAPKLLFHYYDKDFNNEADTPDNFQSRRPNTSFCFLDIRSPGLGDTAMYLCATSRAGQGENEQYFGPGTRLTVT.

This chain links TRBV6-5 with TRBJ2-1; D is perhaps TRBD1 (6 bases). CDR1 MNHEY and CDR2 SVGAGI come from the germline V gene. The CDR3 runs 15 residues. Trimming took off 6 bases at V and 4 bases at J, with 16 bases between the two ends. In DNA form, the CDR3 reads TGTGCCAGCAGCCGAGACAGGTCTGGGTACAATGAGCAGTTCTTC. Its protein is CASSRDRSGYNEQFF.

The chain carries TRBV10-2 and TRBJ1-5; D is ambiguous. V dropped 3 bases and J dropped 9 bases, with 12 bases sitting between them. Germline loops: CDR1 WSHSY, CDR2 SAAADI. The CDR3 runs to 13 residues. The CDR3 sequence is CASSDLEGGPQHF. DNA of the CDR3: TGCGCCAGCAGTGACTTAGAGGGAGGGCCCCAGCATTTT.

The genes are TRBV6-5 and TRBJ1-3, with D unresolved. Germline CDR1 and CDR2: MNHEY and SVGAGI. This CDR3 comprises 14 residues. Trimming shortened V by 10 bases and J by 0 bases, and 13 bases separated the two germline ends. The CDR3 DNA sequence: TGTGCCATCCAGCCAGACATCTCTGGAAACACCATATATTTT. Translated: CAIQPDISGNTIYF.

This sequence joins TRBV5-1 and TRBJ2-2, with TRBD2 matching over 9 bases. The ends lost 1 base at V and 1 base at J; junction bases unmatched: 14. The CDR3 runs 20 residues. Per germline, CDR1 SGHRS and CDR2 YFSETQ. CDR3 nucleotides: TGCGCCAGCAGCTTGAGTTTTCCCCGGGGACTAGCATTGAACACCGGGGAGCTGTTTTTT. Encoded protein: CASSLSFPRGLALNTGELFF.

This chain joins TRBV27 and TRBJ2-5; 10 bases are a match to TRBD2. The end of the DNA aligns better with TRBJ2-7, so the J call may be wrong. This CDR3 is built from 13 residues. Germline CDR1 is MNHEY and CDR2 is SMNVEV (reference sequence). This CDR3 is CASSTLAGTEQYF. The CDR3 nucleotides read TGTGCCAGCAGTACACTAGCGGGAACCGAGCAGTACTTC.

This clone was seen just once. The chain joins TRBV20-1 to TRBJ1-6; D not resolved. Germline CDR1 is DFQATT and CDR2 is SNEGSKA (reference sequence). CDR3 size: 11 residues. V lost 6 bases to trimming and J lost 4 bases, with 4 bases between them. The CDR3 DNA follows: TGCAGTGCACCTTATAATTCACCCCTCCACTTT. Translating it yields CSAPYNSPLHF.

This sequence joins TRBV11-3 and TRBJ2-7; D not certain. Trimming stripped 4 bases from V and 3 bases from J, with 10 bases between. This CDR3 region has 13 residues. Germline V CDR1 and CDR2: SGHNT, YENEEA. The CDR3 DNA reads TGTGCCAGCAGCTCCGGAACGAGCTACGAGCAGTACTTC. Translated: CASSSGTSYEQYF.

The gene calls are TRBV18 and TRBJ1-4, with 7 bases lining up with TRBD1. This CDR3 comprises 17 residues. V was pared by 4 bases and J by 4 bases, with 12 bases of the junction left unmatched. From germline, CDR1 is KGHSH and CDR2 LQKENI. The CDR3 nucleotides are TGTGCCAGCTCACACACCGGGACAGCTAAGTTTAATGAAAAACTGTTTTTT. Residues: CASSHTGTAKFNEKLFF.

The chain joins TRBV28 to TRBJ2-2; 12 positions match TRBD2. The CDR3 loop spans 16 amino acids. Trimming removed 4 bases from V and 5 bases from J; junction bases left unmatched: 5. Germline V gives CDR1 MDHEN, CDR2 SYDVKM. CDR3 DNA sequence: TGTGCCAGCAGTTCCGCCGGGACTAGCGGGACCGGGGAGCTGTTTTTT. It encodes CASSSAGTSGTGELFF.

The genes are TRBV9 and TRBJ2-3; 11 positions agree with TRBD2. The CDR3 contains 17 residues. The junction had 10 bases not matched to a gene; V was cut back by 3 bases and J by 4 bases. CDR1 SGDLS and CDR2 YYNGEE come from the germline V gene. This CDR3 is CASSGRGLAGGSDTQYF. CDR3 sequence (DNA): TGTGCCAGCAGCGGGCGGGGTTTAGCGGGAGGGTCAGATACGCAGTATTTT.

The chain has TRBV30 and TRBJ1-4; unclear D gene. V was clipped by 1 base and J by 7 bases, with 13 bases between them. The CDR3 totals 14 residues. Germline CDR1 and CDR2: GTSNPN and SVGIG (reference sequence). CDR3 region: CAWSEKSGLEKLFF. In DNA form, the CDR3 reads TGTGCCTGGAGTGAAAAGTCAGGTCTTGAAAAACTGTTTTTT.

The chain joins TRBV28 to TRBJ2-4; a possible D gene is TRBD1 (5 bases). The V and J ends lost 0 bases and 1 base respectively, with 7 bases between them. CDR1 is MDHEN and CDR2 is SYDVKM in the germline V gene. This CDR3 spans 15 amino acids. CDR3 coding DNA: TGTGCCAGCAGTTTATGGGCAGGGGCCAAAAACATTCAGTACTTC. It specifies CASSLWAGAKNIQYF.

The chain recombines TRBV2 with TRBJ1-3; the match to TRBD1 covers 7 bases. The CDR3 spans 14 residues. J lost 4 bases, V lost 8 bases, and 8 bases had no gene match. Germline assignment: CDR1 SNHLY and CDR2 FYNNEI. Written as DNA, the CDR3 is TGTGCCAGCCGGCAGGGGACAGTAGGAAACACCATATATTTT. It translates to CASRQGTVGNTIYF.

The rearrangement uses TRBV10-2 and TRBJ2-7, with 7 bases that match TRBD2. Germline V gives CDR1 WSHSY, CDR2 SAAADI. The CDR3 length is 15 residues. The V gene end was trimmed by 2 bases and the J gene end by 5 bases; junction bases not matched to a gene: 9. CDR3 protein: CASSESGAGAHEQYF. The CDR3 coding sequence is TGCGCCAGCAGTGAGAGTGGGGCGGGAGCCCACGAGCAGTACTTC.

The V gene is TRBV27, the J gene TRBJ2-2; 12 bases align to TRBD2. The CDR3 covers 15 residues. The germline CDR1 and CDR2 sequences are MNHEY and SMNVEV (reference sequence). Unmatched junction bases numbered 4, after V lost 6 bases and J lost 5 bases. This chain's CDR3 is CASRRLAGDTGELFF. CDR3 bases: TGTGCCAGCAGGAGACTAGCGGGAGATACCGGGGAGCTGTTTTTT.

The genes are TRBV28 and TRBJ1-2; a weak D match, TRBD1 (5 bases). The CDR3 contains 16 residues. Trimming took off 3 bases at V and 3 bases at J, with 17 bases between the two ends. Germline V CDR1 and CDR2: MDHEN, SYDVKM. The CDR3 coding sequence is TGTGCCAGCAGTTTCCCCCAGGGCGGGGTGGACTATGGCTACACCTTC. As protein: CASSFPQGGVDYGYTF.